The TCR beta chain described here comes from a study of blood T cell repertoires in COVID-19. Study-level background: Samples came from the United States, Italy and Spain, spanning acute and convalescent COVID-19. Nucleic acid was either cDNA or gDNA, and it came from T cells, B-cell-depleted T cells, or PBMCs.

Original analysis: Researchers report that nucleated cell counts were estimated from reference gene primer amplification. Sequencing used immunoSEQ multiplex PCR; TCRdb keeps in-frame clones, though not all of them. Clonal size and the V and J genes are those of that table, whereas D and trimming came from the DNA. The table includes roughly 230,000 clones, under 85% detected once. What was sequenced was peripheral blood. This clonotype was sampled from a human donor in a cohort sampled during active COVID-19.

The DNA of the CDR3 is TGCGCCAGCAGCCCCTATGTTCTCAACTACGAGCAGTACTTC. Translating it yields CASSPYVLNYEQYF. The chain combines TRBV4-1 with TRBJ2-7, with D uncertain. The germline V and J ends were trimmed by 4 bases and 3 bases, with 13 bases remaining between them. The germline gives CDR1 MGHRA, CDR2 YSYEKL. The CDR3 totals 14 residues.